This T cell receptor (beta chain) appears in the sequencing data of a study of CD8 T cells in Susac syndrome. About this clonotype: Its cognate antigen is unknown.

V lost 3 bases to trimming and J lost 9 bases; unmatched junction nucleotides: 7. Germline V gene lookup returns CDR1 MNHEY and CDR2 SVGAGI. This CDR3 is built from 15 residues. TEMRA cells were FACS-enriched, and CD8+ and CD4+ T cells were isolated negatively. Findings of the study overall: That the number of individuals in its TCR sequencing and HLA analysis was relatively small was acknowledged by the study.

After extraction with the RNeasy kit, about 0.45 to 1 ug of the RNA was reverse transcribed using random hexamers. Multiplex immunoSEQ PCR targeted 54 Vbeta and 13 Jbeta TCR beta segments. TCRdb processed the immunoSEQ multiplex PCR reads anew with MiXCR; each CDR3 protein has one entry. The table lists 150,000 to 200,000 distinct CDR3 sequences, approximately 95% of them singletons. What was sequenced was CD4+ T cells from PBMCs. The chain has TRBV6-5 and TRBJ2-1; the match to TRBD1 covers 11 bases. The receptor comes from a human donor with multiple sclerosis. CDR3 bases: TGTGCCAGCAGTTATTCCGGGACAGGGGGATTTGAGCAGTTCTTC. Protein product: CASSYSGTGGFEQFF.